Given below is one T cell receptor beta chain in context. These data belong to a study of T cell responses to AZD1222 COVID-19 vaccine. Using immunoSEQ multiplex PCR, the repertoire was profiled, and TCRdb retains in-frame clones only, with some absent. The sample carries about 61,000 clones, roughly four fifths recorded once. Germline lookup yields CDR1 KGHSY and CDR2 FQNENV. The CDR3 is 16 residues long. J lost 10 bases, V lost 2 bases, and 7 bases had no gene match. This clonotype originated in an adult who received the AZD1222 COVID-19 vaccine. The sample in question was peripheral blood, obtained 28 days after the second AZD1222 dose. The chain couples TRBV16 to TRBJ2-1, with 14 bases identical to TRBD2. The DNA of the CDR3 is TGTGCCAGCAGCCAACGGGGGACTAGCGGGAGCAGCGAGCAGTTCTTC. It yields the protein CASSQRGTSGSSEQFF.